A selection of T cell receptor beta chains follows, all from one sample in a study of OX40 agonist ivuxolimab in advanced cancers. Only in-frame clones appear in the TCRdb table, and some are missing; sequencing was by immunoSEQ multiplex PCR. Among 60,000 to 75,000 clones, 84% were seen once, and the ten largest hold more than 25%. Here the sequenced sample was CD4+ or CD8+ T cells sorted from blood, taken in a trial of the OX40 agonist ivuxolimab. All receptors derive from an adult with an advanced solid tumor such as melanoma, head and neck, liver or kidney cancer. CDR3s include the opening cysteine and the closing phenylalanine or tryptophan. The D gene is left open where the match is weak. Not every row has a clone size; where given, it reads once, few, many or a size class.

cdr3_nt: TGCGCCAGCAGCTCCTACAGTCCAGGGCACAATAATTCACCCCTCCACTTT
cdr3_aa: CASSSYSPGHNNSPLHF
j_call: TRBJ1-6
v_call: TRBV5-1
clone_size: .
d_call: .

cdr3_nt: TGTGCCAGCAGGGGGAGCAATCAGCCCCAGCATTTT
cdr3_aa: CASRGSNQPQHF
j_call: TRBJ1-5
v_call: TRBV27
clone_size: .
d_call: .

cdr3_nt: TGTGCCTGGAACCGCCCACCGGGACAGGGAGCGGTAGCTTTCTTT
cdr3_aa: CAWNRPPGQGAVAFF
j_call: TRBJ1-1
v_call: TRBV30
clone_size: .
d_call: TRBD1

cdr3_nt: TGCGCCAGCAGCCAAGAAAAAGCGGGTGGCTCCGGGGAGCTGTTTTTT
cdr3_aa: CASSQEKAGGSGELFF
j_call: TRBJ2-2
v_call: TRBV4-1
clone_size: once
d_call: .

cdr3_nt: TGTGCCAGCAGTAGGCGACAGTCAACTACCTACAATGAGCAGTTCTTC
cdr3_aa: CASSRRQSTTYNEQFF
j_call: TRBJ2-1
v_call: TRBV2
clone_size: .
d_call: .

cdr3_nt: TGTGCCATCAGTGAGGGTTTCGAGGGGCCCTATGGCTACACCTTC
cdr3_aa: CAISEGFEGPYGYTF
j_call: TRBJ1-2
v_call: TRBV10-3
clone_size: .
d_call: .

cdr3_nt: TGTGCCAGCCCGTCAAGGGGCACCGGGGAGCTGTTTTTT
cdr3_aa: CASPSRGTGELFF
j_call: TRBJ2-2
v_call: TRBV19
clone_size: .
d_call: .

cdr3_nt: TGTGCCAGCAGCCCGGGGGGTAGCGGGATCACAGATACGCAGTATTTT
cdr3_aa: CASSPGGSGITDTQYF
j_call: TRBJ2-3
v_call: TRBV5-4
clone_size: .
d_call: TRBD2

cdr3_nt: TGTGCCATCAGTGAGTCGGAGACATCCAATCAGCCCCAGCATTTT
cdr3_aa: CAISESETSNQPQHF
j_call: TRBJ1-5
v_call: TRBV10-3
clone_size: .
d_call: .

cdr3_nt: TGTGCCAGCAGGGCATCAGCGGGACGCCAAGAGACCCAGTACTTC
cdr3_aa: CASRASAGRQETQYF
j_call: TRBJ2-5
v_call: TRBV6-5
clone_size: .
d_call: TRBD2

cdr3_nt: TGTGCCAGCAGTGTCATGGATACGCAGTATTTT
cdr3_aa: CASSVMDTQYF
j_call: TRBJ2-3
v_call: TRBV6-1
clone_size: .
d_call: .

cdr3_nt: TGTGCCAGTAGTATAGGAACTTCCAGGGGCTCCTACAATGAGCAGTTCTTC
cdr3_aa: CASSIGTSRGSYNEQFF
j_call: TRBJ2-1
v_call: TRBV19
clone_size: once
d_call: .

cdr3_nt: TGTGCCAGCAGCTCGGGGGGTAATGAAAAACTGTTTTTT
cdr3_aa: CASSSGGNEKLFF
j_call: TRBJ1-4
v_call: TRBV7-9
clone_size: .
d_call: .

cdr3_nt: TGTGCCAGCAGTTTAGGGGACCGATACAATGAGCAGTTCTTC
cdr3_aa: CASSLGDRYNEQFF
j_call: TRBJ2-1
v_call: TRBV6-5
clone_size: .
d_call: .

cdr3_nt: TGTGCCAGCAGCCGCAGGGACTCTGGGGCCAACGTCCTGACTTTC
cdr3_aa: CASSRRDSGANVLTF
j_call: TRBJ2-6
v_call: TRBV7-9
clone_size: .
d_call: .

cdr3_nt: TGTGCCATCAGTGAGTCCAGGGTCGAGACAGATACGCAGTATTTT
cdr3_aa: CAISESRVETDTQYF
j_call: TRBJ2-3
v_call: TRBV10-3
clone_size: .
d_call: .

cdr3_nt: TGCGCCAGCAGCCCATCTCCTCTAATCTCTAATGAAAAACTGTTTTTT
cdr3_aa: CASSPSPLISNEKLFF
j_call: TRBJ1-4
v_call: TRBV4-3
clone_size: .
d_call: .

cdr3_nt: TGCGCCAGCAGCTCGGAACAGGGGGCAGATACGCAGTATTTT
cdr3_aa: CASSSEQGADTQYF
j_call: TRBJ2-3
v_call: TRBV5-1
clone_size: .
d_call: TRBD1

cdr3_nt: TGTGCCAGCAGCTTAGACCCCTTCGGAGAGCAGTTCTTC
cdr3_aa: CASSLDPFGEQFF
j_call: TRBJ2-1
v_call: TRBV11-3
clone_size: .
d_call: .

cdr3_nt: TGTGCCAGCAGCTCTGGGACAGGGTTCTCCTACGAGCAGTACTTC
cdr3_aa: CASSSGTGFSYEQYF
j_call: TRBJ2-7
v_call: TRBV5-6
clone_size: .
d_call: TRBD1

cdr3_nt: TGTGCCTGGAGGCACGACCACGGCAATCAGCCCCAGCATTTT
cdr3_aa: CAWRHDHGNQPQHF
j_call: TRBJ1-5
v_call: TRBV30
clone_size: .
d_call: .

cdr3_nt: TGTGCCAGCAGGGCGCAGGGGGCGAGTGGCTACACCTTC
cdr3_aa: CASRAQGASGYTF
j_call: TRBJ1-2
v_call: TRBV6-6
clone_size: .
d_call: TRBD1

cdr3_nt: TGTGCCATCCGCGGGGAAGCCTCCTACGAGCAGTACTTC
cdr3_aa: CAIRGEASYEQYF
j_call: TRBJ2-7
v_call: TRBV10-3
clone_size: .
d_call: .

cdr3_nt: TGCGCCAGCAGTTACCAACAGGGGAACACTGAAGCTTTCTTT
cdr3_aa: CASSYQQGNTEAFF
j_call: TRBJ1-1
v_call: TRBV5-1
clone_size: .
d_call: .

cdr3_nt: TGCGCCAGCAGTCCCCTAGCGGGAGATTTCTACAATGAGCAGTTCTTC
cdr3_aa: CASSPLAGDFYNEQFF
j_call: TRBJ2-1
v_call: TRBV10-1
clone_size: .
d_call: TRBD2

cdr3_nt: TGCGCCAGCACCTCGGGGCAGCCTAATGAAAAACTGTTTTTT
cdr3_aa: CASTSGQPNEKLFF
j_call: TRBJ1-4
v_call: TRBV5-1
clone_size: .
d_call: .

cdr3_nt: TGTGCCAGCTCAGGCTCTGGGGCCAACGTCCTGACTTTC
cdr3_aa: CASSGSGANVLTF
j_call: TRBJ2-6
v_call: TRBV18
clone_size: .
d_call: .

cdr3_nt: TGTGCCAGCAGTTTATCAGGGGAGGGGGGAGAGACCCAGTACTTC
cdr3_aa: CASSLSGEGGETQYF
j_call: TRBJ2-5
v_call: TRBV28
clone_size: .
d_call: .

cdr3_nt: TGCGCCAGCAGCCCCGGGGTCCCCTACGAGCAGTACTTC
cdr3_aa: CASSPGVPYEQYF
j_call: TRBJ2-7
v_call: TRBV5-1
clone_size: once
d_call: .

cdr3_nt: TGTGCCAGCAAAGGAGAAAACTATGGCTACACCTTC
cdr3_aa: CASKGENYGYTF
j_call: TRBJ1-2
v_call: TRBV28
clone_size: .
d_call: .

cdr3_nt: TGTGCCAGCAGCCAAGCTCAAGGCGAGCAGTACTTC
cdr3_aa: CASSQAQGEQYF
j_call: TRBJ2-7
v_call: TRBV7-9
clone_size: .
d_call: .

cdr3_nt: TGTGCCAGTCAGGATGCGTTTTCCCTGAACACTGAAGCTTTCTTT
cdr3_aa: CASQDAFSLNTEAFF
j_call: TRBJ1-1
v_call: TRBV19
clone_size: few
d_call: .

cdr3_nt: TGCAGCGCCAGGACAGCTGATGGCTACACCTTC
cdr3_aa: CSARTADGYTF
j_call: TRBJ1-2
v_call: TRBV29-1
clone_size: .
d_call: .

cdr3_nt: TGTGCCAGCAGCGTATCGTGGAGGTCCTATAATTCACCCCTCCACTTT
cdr3_aa: CASSVSWRSYNSPLHF
j_call: TRBJ1-6
v_call: TRBV9
clone_size: .
d_call: .

cdr3_nt: TGTGCCAGCAGCTTAGTGGGGACGCTGAGGGGGCAGTTCTTC
cdr3_aa: CASSLVGTLRGQFF
j_call: TRBJ2-1
v_call: TRBV7-8
clone_size: .
d_call: .

cdr3_nt: TGTGCCAGCAGCGTAGACCAGGTCGAAGCTTTCTTT
cdr3_aa: CASSVDQVEAFF
j_call: TRBJ1-1
v_call: TRBV9
clone_size: .
d_call: .

cdr3_nt: TGTGCCAGCAGTTCAAACGGACTAGGACTCAATGAGCAGTTCTTC
cdr3_aa: CASSSNGLGLNEQFF
j_call: TRBJ2-1
v_call: TRBV6-5
clone_size: .
d_call: TRBD2

cdr3_nt: TGTGCCTGGACCCGCGGGCGGACCTCTGGAAACACCATATATTTT
cdr3_aa: CAWTRGRTSGNTIYF
j_call: TRBJ1-3
v_call: TRBV30
clone_size: .
d_call: .

cdr3_nt: TGTGCCAGTAGTCCCTACTCGGCTACCTTCCAAGAGACCCAGTACTTC
cdr3_aa: CASSPYSATFQETQYF
j_call: TRBJ2-5
v_call: TRBV19
clone_size: .
d_call: .

cdr3_nt: TGTGCCAGCAGTGAAGGCTTGGCTGTATTTACCTACACCTTC
cdr3_aa: CASSEGLAVFTYTF
j_call: TRBJ1-2
v_call: TRBV2
clone_size: .
d_call: .